This TCR beta chain was sequenced for a study of blood T cell repertoires in COVID-19. In the study overall: Sample material is recorded as cDNA or gDNA derived from T cells, B-cell-depleted T cells, or PBMCs.

Clones were read by immunoSEQ multiplex PCR, and TCRdb kept only the in-frame ones, dropping some. The table lists tens of thousands of clones, about nine tenths of them singletons. V was pared by 8 bases and J by 10 bases, with 1 base of the junction left unmatched. Germline V gene data show CDR1 as LNHDA and CDR2 as SQIVND (reference sequence). The CDR3 runs 12 residues. The receptor was isolated from a woman aged 50 to 60 in a cohort sampled during active COVID-19. The sample consisted of peripheral blood. This rearrangement joins TRBV19 to TRBJ1-6; 11 nucleotides match TRBD1. The CDR3 here is CASRTGGSPLHF. CDR3 DNA: TGTGCCAGTCGGACAGGGGGCTCACCCCTCCACTTT.